These 23 T cell receptor beta chains came from one sample sequenced in a study of Graves' ophthalmopathy and Graves' hyperthyroidism. Amplified material comprised TCR beta CDR3 regions derived from RNA transcripts. The authors performed first-round RT-PCR with HTBI primers and then a second-round multiplex PCR. TCRdb re-called the multiplex PCR reads through MiXCR, storing one row per CDR3 protein. The data show 40,000 or so distinct CDR3 sequences, with around half seen just once and under 30% held by the top ten. Sequencing used peripheral blood. The source is an adult woman with stable Graves' hyperthyroidism.

At least ten counts were recorded for this clonotype. The CDR3 loop reads CASRDTPNQPQHF. The CDR3 DNA is TGTGCCAGCAGGGACACTCCCAATCAGCCCCAGCATTTT. The chain employs TRBV6-1 and TRBJ1-5; a weak D match, TRBD1 (5 bases). The germline CDR1 and CDR2 sequences are MNHNS and SASEGT. Trimming removed 6 bases at V and 3 bases at J, with 9 bases between. This CDR3 comprises 13 residues.

This chain connects TRBV12-5 to TRBJ2-1, with 14 positions matching TRBD2. The CDR3 is 13 amino acids. CDR1 and CDR2 (germline): LGHNT, FRNRAP. The chain's CDR3 is CASRTSGRNEQFF. CDR3 nucleotides: TGTGCCAGCCGGACTAGCGGGAGGAATGAGCAGTTCTTC.

Ten or more counts support this clonotype. The chain carries TRBV18 and TRBJ2-5; TRBD2 matches 9 bases. There are 16 residues in the CDR3. Germline V gene sequence: CDR1 KGHSH, CDR2 LQKENI. V trimming: 0 bases; J trimming: 4 bases; junction bases outside the gene matches: 6. The CDR3 loop is CASSPPRREGRETQYF. DNA for the CDR3: TGTGCCAGCTCACCACCTCGGCGGGAGGGTAGAGAGACCCAGTACTTC.

The rearrangement joins TRBV20-1 to TRBJ1-3; D perhaps matches TRBD1 (5 bases). CDR1 is DFQATT and CDR2 is SNEGSKA in the germline V gene (reference sequence). V gave up 0 bases and J gave up 5 bases, with 11 bases separating them. This CDR3 spans 14 amino acids. CDR3 DNA sequence: TGCAGTGCTAGAGATCTGCGGGGCCGAAACACCATATATTTT. It encodes CSARDLRGRNTIYF.

The V and J genes are TRBV7-9 and TRBJ1-4, with D unresolved. The CDR3 loop spans 15 amino acids. Germline V gene sequence: CDR1 SEHNR, CDR2 FQNEAQ (reference sequence). The V end was cut by 0 bases, the J end by 4 bases, with 9 bases between. The CDR3 DNA is TGTGCCAGCAGCTTAGCCCCCCCGAGTAATGAAAAACTGTTTTTT. Translated, it gives CASSLAPPSNEKLFF.

This clonotype has ten or more counts. This chain links TRBV5-1 with TRBJ1-1, with D possibly matching TRBD1 (5 bases). Germline V lookup: CDR1 SGHRS, CDR2 YFSETQ. This CDR3 has 13 residues. V was trimmed by 4 bases and J by 1 base, leaving 8 bases between them. CDR3: CASSKTGNTEAFF. CDR3 DNA sequence: TGCGCCAGCAGCAAAACAGGGAACACTGAAGCTTTCTTT.

A note on this clonotype: An end of the junction differs from the germline gene, which may be a read error. This chain links TRBV6-9 with TRBJ1-5; D possibly corresponds to TRBD1 (5 bases). The CDR3 consists of 14 residues. Germline values: CDR1 MNHGY, CDR2 SVAAGI. The CDR3 here is CASSGRGGNQPQHF. CDR3 coding DNA: TGCGCCAGCAGTGGGAGGGGCGGCAATCAGCCCCAGCATTTT.

The CDR3 protein is CSATDRGYGYTF. The DNA for the CDR3 is TGCAGTGCGACTGACAGGGGGTATGGCTACACCTTC. V is TRBV20-1 and J is TRBJ1-2; 9 bases line up with TRBD1. V was clipped by 6 bases and J by 5 bases; unmatched bases: 4. The CDR3 is made up of 12 amino acids. The germline V gene encodes CDR1 DFQATT and CDR2 SNEGSKA (reference sequence).

The chain links TRBV5-1 to TRBJ1-4; 9 bases match TRBD1. CDR1 is SGHRS, CDR2 YFSETQ, per germline. This CDR3 comprises 14 residues. V gave up 0 bases and J gave up 8 bases; unmatched junction bases: 2. CDR3 in amino acids: CASSLDRGREKLFF. DNA of the CDR3: TGCGCCAGCAGCTTGGACAGGGGGCGCGAAAAACTGTTTTTT.

This clonotype was detected ten times or more. The V call is TRBV20-1, the J call TRBJ2-7, with 10 bases that match TRBD2. After removal of 5 bases from V and 3 bases from J, the junction contained 4 bases not matched to a gene. CDR3 length: 13 residues. CDR1 DFQATT and CDR2 SNEGSKA come from the germline V gene (reference sequence). DNA of the CDR3: TGCAGTGCTTGGACTAGCGGAAACTACGAGCAGTACTTC. Protein sequence: CSAWTSGNYEQYF.

This clonotype was observed at least ten times. The V and J genes are TRBV7-9 and TRBJ2-7, with D perhaps given as TRBD1 or TRBD2 (5 bases each). The CDR3 totals 13 residues. V lost 6 bases, J lost 0 bases, and 9 bases lay in between. Per the germline V gene, CDR1 is SEHNR and CDR2 is FQNEAQ (reference sequence). CDR3 DNA: TGTGCCAGCAGGGGACGGAACTCCTACGAGCAGTACTTC. Protein product: CASRGRNSYEQYF.

J is TRBJ1-2 and V is TRBV9, with 8 bases identical to TRBD1. The CDR3 has 15 residues. The germline V gene has CDR1 SGDLS and CDR2 YYNGEE. V lost 0 bases to trimming and J lost 4 bases; unmatched junction nucleotides: 5. CDR3 sequence (DNA): TGTGCCAGCAGCGTAGGGACAGGGACCCTCTATGGCTACACCTTC. It is translated as CASSVGTGTLYGYTF.

This clonotype has at least ten counts. The chain recombines TRBV7-9 with TRBJ1-5, with TRBD1 matching over 9 bases. Germline CDR1 SEHNR, CDR2 FQNEAQ (reference sequence). The CDR3 consists of 16 residues. Unmatched junction bases numbered 3, after V lost 3 bases and J lost 0 bases. This CDR3 reads CASSLGQGHSNQPQHF. In DNA, the CDR3 is TGTGCCAGCAGCTTGGGACAGGGTCATAGCAATCAGCCCCAGCATTTT. Complete variable domain (other parts from reference TRBV7-9 and TRBJ1-5): DTGVSQNPRHKITKRGQNVTFRCDPISEHNRLYWYRQTLGQGPEFLTYFQNEAQLEKSRLLSDRFSAERPKGSFSTLEIQRTEQGDSAMYLCASSLGQGHSNQPQHFGDGTRLSIL.

This clonotype appeared once. The J gene is TRBJ2-5, the V gene TRBV20-1; 11 bases are shared with TRBD2. CDR3 length equals 13 residues. Germline lookup yields CDR1 DFQATT and CDR2 SNEGSKA (reference sequence). With V trimmed by 5 bases and J by 4 bases, 3 bases remained unmatched. Written as DNA, the CDR3 is TGCAGTGCTTACGGACTAGCGGGAGAGACCCAGTACTTC. Translating gives CSAYGLAGETQYF.

This chain links TRBV30 with TRBJ1-2; D gene uncertain. The length of the CDR3 is 13 residues. Germline CDR1 and CDR2: GTSNPN and SVGIG (reference sequence). The V end lost 3 bases, the J end lost 1 base, and 9 bases lay between the germline ends. The CDR3 loop is CAWRACHNYGYTF. CDR3 DNA sequence: TGTGCCTGGAGGGCGTGCCATAACTATGGCTACACCTTC.

Points on this clonotype: This is likely a read error, given that the CDR3 carries no conserved phenylalanine or tryptophan at its end. Because the CDR3's place on the DNA is in doubt, the DNA is left out and the CDR3 is given as listed by TCRdb. V usage is TRBV7-9 and J usage is TRBJ1-1. Both ends counted, the CDR3 spans 15 residues. The V gene's germline CDR1 is SEHNR and CDR2 FQNEAQ (reference sequence). The CDR3 sequence is CASSLKAVMNTEADS.

V is TRBV7-9 and J is TRBJ2-7; TRBD2 matches at 8 bases. In germline, CDR1 is SEHNR, CDR2 FQNEAQ (reference sequence). The CDR3 runs 14 residues. With V trimmed by 5 bases and J by 5 bases, 8 bases remained unmatched. The CDR3 DNA reads TGTGCCAGCAGCAAGGGACGGGGGGGCGACGAGCAGTACTTC. Residues: CASSKGRGGDEQYF.

Ten or more counts support this clonotype. Here the CDR3 DNA reads TGTGCCAGCAGAGACCTCAGCGGGACCCAGTACTTC. Translating it yields CASRDLSGTQYF. The gene calls are TRBV6-5 and TRBJ2-5, with a weak D call TRBD2 (5 bases). CDR3 length: 12 amino acids. Germline CDR1 and CDR2: MNHEY and SVGAGI. V was pared by 6 bases and J by 7 bases, with 12 bases between.

A remark on this clonotype: The conserved phenylalanine or tryptophan normally closing the CDR3 is absent here, so this likely arose from a read error. This CDR3 is CASGPDDTGELFS. The CDR3 coding sequence is TGTGCTAGCGGCCCGGACGACACCGGGGAGCTGTTTTCC. This rearrangement joins TRBV7-7 to TRBJ2-2, with D tentatively TRBD2 (6 bases). This CDR3 has 13 residues. Germline loops: CDR1 SSHAT, CDR2 FNYEAQ (reference sequence).

This clonotype was seen only once. The J gene is TRBJ2-5, the V gene TRBV20-1; D is ambiguous. The CDR3 runs to 10 residues. The V and J ends lost 6 bases and 5 bases respectively, with 7 bases between them. The germline gives CDR1 DFQATT, CDR2 SNEGSKA (reference sequence). The CDR3 sequence: CSAALETQYF. CDR3 in DNA: TGCAGTGCGGCGTTGGAGACCCAGTACTTC.

A remark on this clonotype: An end of the junction differs from the germline gene, which may be a read error. The chain employs TRBV29-1 and TRBJ1-4, with TRBD1 identical over 11 bases. This CDR3 spans 13 amino acids. Germline V gives CDR1 SQVTM, CDR2 ANQGSEA. DNA for the CDR3: TGCAGCGTCTCCCGGACAGGGGGCGAAAAACTGTTTTTC. Its translation is CSVSRTGGEKLFF. The whole variable domain, filled in from reference TRBV29-1 and TRBJ1-4, reads SAVISQKPSRDICQRGTSLTIQCQVDSQVTMMFWYRQQPGQSLTLIATANQGSEATYESGFVIDKFPISRPNLTFSTLTVSNMSPEDSSIYLCSVSRTGGEKLFFGSGTQLSVL.

The CDR3 reads CASSKLSGPSGYTF. Written as DNA, the CDR3 is TGTGCCAGCAGCAAGCTGAGCGGGCCTTCGGGCTACACCTTC. This rearrangement joins TRBV7-2 to TRBJ1-2; unclear D gene. Germline V gives CDR1 SGHTA, CDR2 FQGNSA. The CDR3 is 14 amino acids. Trimming took off 5 bases at V and 8 bases at J, with 18 bases between the two ends.

This chain uses TRBV20-1 with TRBJ2-7; 10 nucleotides line up with TRBD2. In germline, CDR1 is DFQATT, CDR2 SNEGSKA (reference sequence). The CDR3 extends over 14 amino acids. V trimming: 4 bases; J trimming: 4 bases; junction bases outside the gene matches: 7. CDR3 in amino acids: CSATLAGAPYEQYF. CDR3 nucleotide sequence: TGCAGTGCTACCCTAGCGGGAGCACCGTACGAGCAGTACTTC.